This T cell receptor (beta chain) emerged from a study of blood T cells in healthy people across ages. Study findings and constraints: Diversity was higher, and naive CD4+ cells more numerous, in long-lived donors than in aged donors.

The use of a sample-barcoded 5' primer and a J-beta primer mix characterized a second PCR of 7 to 11 cycles. TCRdb re-derived calls from the 5' RACE reads in MiXCR, one entry per CDR3 protein. The table has roughly 1.5 million distinct CDR3 sequences, approximately 42% seen once. CDR1 and CDR2 from the germline V gene are SGHTA and FQGNSA. The CDR3 is 15 amino acids. Concerning this clonotype itself: What it recognizes is unknown.

This rearrangement joins TRBV7-2 to TRBJ2-5; 7 bases agree with TRBD2. The end of the DNA is better explained by TRBJ2-7, so the J call may be wrong. This TCR was recovered from a woman in her late teens or twenties in good health. The specimen was blood. CDR3: CASSLPGLPMGEQYF. DNA for the CDR3: TGTGCCAGCAGCCTACCGGGACTACCAATGGGCGAGCAGTACTTC.